These 15 T cell receptor beta chains came from one sample sequenced in a study of control samples from healthy donors and cancer patients. Repertoires were generated with immunoSEQ multiplex PCR, while TCRdb's copy carries only in-frame clones and drops some. The sample shows 150,000 to 200,000 clones, around 91% of them seen only once. Sequencing was carried out using blood. These receptors were taken from a woman aged 45 to 65 in good health.

The gene calls are TRBV5-6 and TRBJ2-7, with D maybe TRBD2 (6 bases). Trimming left V 0 bases short and J 6 bases short, with 16 bases between. Germline CDR1 SGHDT, CDR2 YYEEEE. The CDR3 runs to 15 residues. The CDR3 reads CASSLVGGLGGEQYF. The DNA for the CDR3 is TGTGCCAGCAGCTTGGTAGGAGGGCTCGGAGGCGAGCAGTACTTC.

The CDR3 here is CASHSGGGYGYTF. The CDR3 DNA is TGTGCCAGCCATTCAGGGGGAGGCTATGGCTACACCTTC. The rearrangement joins TRBV27 to TRBJ1-2, with 7 nucleotides matching TRBD1. Germline V lookup: CDR1 MNHEY, CDR2 SMNVEV (reference sequence). CDR3 length equals 13 residues. Unmatched junction bases numbered 7, after V lost 8 bases and J lost 4 bases.

Concerning this clone: The junction departs from the called germline gene at one end, perhaps through a read error. The chain links TRBV28 to TRBJ1-1; D is possibly TRBD1 (5 bases). The CDR3 consists of 14 residues. Germline values: CDR1 MDHEN, CDR2 SYDVKM. CDR3 loop: CASSRAGGAVIPLF. The CDR3, as DNA: TGTGCCAGCAGTCGTGCGGGAGGGGCGGTTATCCCTCTTTTT. The entire variable domain, with the rest obtained from reference TRBV28 and TRBJ1-1, is as follows: DVKVTQSSRYLVKRTGEKVFLECVQDMDHENMFWYRQDPGLGLRLIYFSYDVKMKEKGDIPEGYSVSREKKERFSLILESASTNQTSMYLCASSRAGGAVIPLFGQGTRLTVV.

This rearrangement joins TRBV6-5 to TRBJ2-1; 10 bases map to TRBD1. With V trimmed by 7 bases and J by 7 bases, 10 bases remained unmatched. This CDR3 is built from 15 residues. CDR1 and CDR2 from the germline V gene are MNHEY and SVGAGI. The CDR3 DNA sequence: TGTGCCAGCACCCCTAAAGGGACAGGGGTTAATGAGCAGTTCTTC. Protein: CASTPKGTGVNEQFF.

CDR3 protein: CASKIGAGEQFF. The DNA of the CDR3 is TGTGCCAGCAAGATTGGGGCCGGAGAGCAGTTCTTC. The genes are TRBV6-5 and TRBJ2-1; perhaps TRBD1 as D (5 bases). CDR1 and CDR2 (germline): MNHEY, SVGAGI. CDR3 length: 12 amino acids. Trimming pared 7 bases from V and 10 bases from J, leaving 14 bases between.

The chain has TRBV11-2 and TRBJ2-5; 12 positions match TRBD2. The length of the CDR3 is 17 residues. Per the germline V gene, CDR1 is SGHAT and CDR2 is FQNNGV. V dropped 5 bases and J dropped 3; count of bases not matched to a gene: 10. The CDR3: CASSHSSGRALEETQYF. In DNA form, the CDR3 reads TGTGCCAGCAGCCACTCTAGCGGGAGGGCCTTAGAAGAGACCCAGTACTTC.

The chain links TRBV5-4 to TRBJ1-5; 9 bases are shared with TRBD1. The germline V gene encodes CDR1 SGHNT and CDR2 YYREEE (reference sequence). The J segment lost 3 bases and the V segment lost 3 bases, leaving 4 bases of the junction unmatched. This CDR3 comprises 15 residues. This CDR3 reads CASSSQGASNQPQHF. The CDR3 DNA reads as TGTGCCAGCAGCTCACAGGGGGCGTCCAATCAGCCCCAGCATTTT.

The rearrangement joins TRBV6-2 or TRBV6-3 to TRBJ1-2; D is uncertain. The CDR3 is made up of 16 amino acids. The germline V gene encodes CDR1 MNHEY and CDR2 SVGEGT. Trimming left V 3 bases short and J 4 bases short, with 18 bases between. The CDR3 DNA reads TGTGCCAGCAGTTATTCGGAGTTAGTCTGGGGCTATGGCTACACCTTC. It yields the protein CASSYSELVWGYGYTF.

This clone was counted between two and nine times. V usage is TRBV7-8 and J usage is TRBJ1-5, with D unresolved. This CDR3 has 16 amino acids. V lost 1 base and J lost 3, with 13 bases in between. Germline CDR1 reads SGHVS; CDR2 reads FQNEAQ. This CDR3 reads CASSLVEGGNNQPQHF. CDR3 nucleotides: TGTGCCAGCAGCTTAGTTGAGGGAGGGAACAATCAGCCCCAGCATTTT.

The rearrangement joins TRBV6-6 to TRBJ1-2, with D possibly matching TRBD1 (5 bases). Per the germline V gene, CDR1 is MNHNY and CDR2 is SVGAGI (reference sequence). CDR3 length: 16 residues. Trimming left V 8 bases short and J 4 bases short, with 23 bases between. This CDR3 reads CASWGIAELGAYGYTF. Written as DNA, the CDR3 is TGTGCCAGCTGGGGGATAGCTGAGTTAGGGGCCTATGGCTACACCTTC.

This clone was observed a single time. The chain recombines TRBV18 with TRBJ1-1, with TRBD1 matching 8 bases. The ends lost 2 bases at V and 5 bases at J; junction bases unmatched: 7. Looked up from germline, CDR1 is KGHSH and CDR2 is LQKENI. CDR3 length: 15 residues. CDR3: CASSPIQGAKTEAFF. CDR3 in DNA: TGTGCCAGCTCACCAATTCAGGGGGCGAAAACTGAAGCTTTCTTT.

J is TRBJ2-7 and V is TRBV4-1; 9 nucleotides match TRBD2. The CDR3 loop spans 15 amino acids. The germline CDR1 and CDR2 sequences are MGHRA and YSYEKL. After removal of 5 bases from V and 5 bases from J, the junction contained 10 bases not matched to a gene. CDR3 amino acids: CASSSPGTSLNEQYF. CDR3 nucleotides: TGCGCCAGCAGCTCCCCCGGGACTAGCTTAAACGAGCAGTACTTC.

The J gene is TRBJ2-5, the V gene TRBV6-1; D uncertain. The V gene's germline CDR1 is MNHNS and CDR2 SASEGT. V was shortened by 2 bases and J by 2 bases, with 18 bases between the two germline ends. The CDR3 sequence is 17 residues long. In DNA form, the CDR3 reads TGTGCCAGCAGTGAAAGGGCTTCCCGGGCGTGGCAAGAGACCCAGTACTTC. The encoded protein is CASSERASRAWQETQYF.

V is TRBV30 and J is TRBJ1-2, with 11 positions matching TRBD1. Germline V gives CDR1 GTSNPN, CDR2 SVGIG (reference sequence). Unmatched junction bases numbered 19, after V lost 1 base and J lost 9 bases. CDR3 length: 18 residues. CDR3 sequence: CAWSAHPGTGGPPWRYTF. The CDR3 DNA reads TGTGCCTGGAGTGCGCATCCCGGGACAGGGGGTCCCCCTTGGCGCTACACCTTC.

The chain joins TRBV9 to TRBJ2-3, with a weak D call TRBD1 (6 bases). Looked up from germline, CDR1 is SGDLS and CDR2 is YYNGEE. This CDR3 has 15 amino acids. The V and J ends lost 3 bases and 0 bases respectively, with 11 bases between them. The CDR3: CASSAPGQSTDTQYF. CDR3 DNA sequence: TGTGCCAGCAGCGCTCCGGGACAAAGCACAGATACGCAGTATTTT.